This T cell receptor (beta chain) emerged from a study of cytomegalovirus exposure and HLA in healthy donors. Study context: Of about 390 genotyped donors, roughly 80% grouped in the Caucasian-associated ancestry cluster. Findings and caveats of the study: CMV serostatus was the only recorded immune exposure for donors.

In germline, CDR1 is MNHEY, CDR2 SMNVEV (reference sequence). This CDR3 region has 14 residues. The V and J ends lost 6 bases and 3 bases, in that order; junction bases with no gene match: 4. In regard to this clone: Antigen: not known.

PCR used 60 Vbeta primers and 13 Jbeta primers. Clones were sequenced by immunoSEQ multiplex PCR, and TCRdb holds only the in-frame ones, with some missing. This table holds approximately 150,000 clones, 80% found once. The TCR originated in a woman in her forties or fifties in good health and CMV-seronegative. The V call is TRBV27, the J call TRBJ2-1; 8 nucleotides agree with TRBD2. Sequenced sample: PBMCs. The CDR3 bases are TGTGCCAGCAGCAGCGGGAGATACTACAATGAGCAGTTCTTC. It codes for CASSSGRYYNEQFF.